This record looks at one T cell receptor (beta chain) sequence and its context. Its matching antigen is unknown. TCRdb keeps only in-frame clones here, not all; method: immunoSEQ multiplex PCR. Of about 2.4 million clones in the sample, roughly 93% were seen once. V gave up 5 bases and J gave up 7 bases; unmatched junction bases: 2. The CDR3 covers 13 residues. Per the germline V gene, CDR1 is SGHKS and CDR2 is YYEKEE (reference sequence). Each donor was a Caucasian adult residing in Nashville, Tennessee. This sample is drawn from a study of shared clonotypes between healthy human individuals. Study-wide findings and caveats: The sole specimen, blood, was sampled, and tissue repertoires likely differ. Shared clonotypes: about 5% naive CD4, around 3.7% naive CD8, under 2.5% memory CD4, under 0.5% memory CD8.

The receptor was derived from a man aged 18-30 years in good health. Some clones in this sample may be carry-over from other donors' samples. The rearrangement uses TRBV5-5 and TRBJ2-1; 11 nucleotides match TRBD2. The sequenced sample was naive CD4+ T cells from PBMCs. Stated subset: CD45RA+ positively selected. The CDR3 DNA is TGTGCCAGCAGGATAGCGGGAGGGAATGAGCAGTTCTTC. It encodes CASRIAGGNEQFF.